Listed below are T cell receptor beta chains from one sample, sequenced in a study of siplizumab effects on memory and regulatory T cells. Profiled with immunoSEQ multiplex PCR; TCRdb holds only in-frame clones, not every one. The table records 85,000 to 130,000 clones, more than 85% of them present only once. Source material: Tregs sorted from blood. The receptors were gathered from a human donor in good health. Both conserved end residues are part of each CDR3. Each record gives: D gene, V gene, J gene, clone size, CDR3 DNA, CDR3 protein. The D gene is left open where the match is weak. A row's size may be missing; if present it is once, few, many or a size class.

>NA|TRBV7-8|TRBJ2-5|NA
TGTGCCAGCAGCTTGTGGACCGAAGAGACCCAGTACTTC
CASSLWTEETQYF
>NA|TRBV7-2|TRBJ1-2|NA
TGTGCCAGCAGCCGTGACAGTCAAGCCGCTAACTATGGCTACACCTTC
CASSRDSQAANYGYTF
>TRBD1|TRBV11-2|TRBJ1-3|NA
TGTGCCAGCACGCCAACAGGGGCAGGAAACACCATATATTTT
CASTPTGAGNTIYF
>TRBD2|TRBV5-1|TRBJ2-2|NA
TGCGCCAGCAGCTTGGTGGTAGCGGGAGTGTCCGGGGAGCTGTTTTTT
CASSLVVAGVSGELFF
>NA|TRBV11-2|TRBJ1-6|NA
TGTGCCAGCAGCTTAGTCGGGTCGAATTCACCCCTCCACTTT
CASSLVGSNSPLHF
>TRBD2|TRBV5-4|TRBJ2-1|NA
TGTGCCAGCAGCTTGGGTCTAGCGGGGGTCAATGAGCAGTTCTTC
CASSLGLAGVNEQFF
>TRBD1|TRBV18|TRBJ2-2|NA
TGTGCCAGCTCACCCAAAGGTGGACAGGGGTACACCGGGGAGCTGTTTTTT
CASSPKGGQGYTGELFF
>NA|TRBV7-9|TRBJ1-1|NA
TGTGCCAGCAGCTTAATGTCTACAGCCAACACTGAAGCTTTCTTT
CASSLMSTANTEAFF
>NA|TRBV5-4|TRBJ2-6|NA
TGTGCCAGCAGCTGGGACACCTCTGGGGCCAACGTCCTGACTTTC
CASSWDTSGANVLTF
>NA|TRBV7-9|TRBJ1-2|NA
TGTGCCAGCAGCTTAGAAGGGACTGGCTACACCTTC
CASSLEGTGYTF
>NA|TRBV6-1|TRBJ2-2|once
TGTGCCAGCAGTGAACACAACACCGGGGAGCTGTTTTTT
CASSEHNTGELFF
>NA|TRBV4-1|TRBJ1-5|NA
TGCGCCAGCAGCCCGCGGGGGGGTAATCAGCCCCAGCATTTT
CASSPRGGNQPQHF
>NA|TRBV6-5|TRBJ2-5|NA
TGTGCCAGCAGTTACCGGACAAGGAGAGAGACCCAGTACTTC
CASSYRTRRETQYF
>NA|TRBV5-6|TRBJ2-2|NA
TGTGCCAGCAGCTTGGGGGTTAGGACACCGAACACCGGGGAGCTGTTTTTT
CASSLGVRTPNTGELFF
>TRBD1|TRBV7-6|TRBJ2-5|NA
TGTGCCAGCAGCTTAGATGAGGGTGTCAGGGGGGAGACCCAGTACTTC
CASSLDEGVRGETQYF
>NA|TRBV30|TRBJ1-4|NA
TGTGCCTGGAATTGGCAGGGAGGAAATGAAAAACTGTTTTTT
CAWNWQGGNEKLFF
>NA|TRBV7-9|TRBJ2-5|once
TGTGCCAGCAGCTTTCCGGGGTCCGAGACCCAGTACTTC
CASSFPGSETQYF
>TRBD1|TRBV6-5|TRBJ2-7|NA
TGTGCCAGCAGGCAACAGGGGGTCGGGTCCTACGAGCAGTACTTC
CASRQQGVGSYEQYF
>TRBD1|TRBV6-1|TRBJ2-7|NA
TGTGCCAGCAGTGCCCGGGACAGGACCTACGAGCAGTACTTC
CASSARDRTYEQYF
>TRBD2|TRBV18|TRBJ2-7|NA
TGTGCCAGCTCACCGGGACTAGCGGACGAGCAGTACTTC
CASSPGLADEQYF
>NA|TRBV19|TRBJ2-1|NA
TGTGCCAGTAGTATCTGGACTTCATACAATGAGCAGTTCTTC
CASSIWTSYNEQFF
>NA|TRBV27|TRBJ2-2|NA
TGTGCCAGCACTCGTTCCCAGGGGAGGCCCGGGGAGCTGTTTTTT
CASTRSQGRPGELFF
>TRBD1|TRBV19|TRBJ2-7|NA
TGTGCCAGTAGTACACCCGGGACAGGGGGCTTGAGGCCCTACGAGCAGTACTTC
CASSTPGTGGLRPYEQYF
>NA|TRBV6-5|TRBJ1-2|NA
TGTGCCAGCACGGCAGTTCAGGGCTATGGCTACACCTTC
CASTAVQGYGYTF
>NA|TRBV19|TRBJ2-7|NA
TGTGCCAGTAGTCGGGCTTTATACTACGAGCAGTACTTC
CASSRALYYEQYF
>NA|TRBV6-6|TRBJ1-4|NA
TGTGCCAGCAGAGGGACGAATGAAAAACTGTTTTTT
CASRGTNEKLFF
>TRBD1|TRBV18|TRBJ2-5|NA
TGTGCCAGCTCAAAGAGACAGGGGGCCCAAGAGACCCAGTACTTC
CASSKRQGAQETQYF
>NA|TRBV18|TRBJ1-2|NA
TGTGCCAGCTCCCAAGTCGGAGGGGGAGATTATGGCTACACCTTC
CASSQVGGGDYGYTF
>NA|TRBV11-2|TRBJ2-7|NA
TGTGCCAGCAGCCAAAGGAATCCTTCCTACGAGCAGTACTTC
CASSQRNPSYEQYF
>TRBD2|TRBV10-3|TRBJ2-1|NA
TGTGCCATCAGTGGGACTAGCGGGGGGCGGAATGAGCAGTTCTTC
CAISGTSGGRNEQFF
>TRBD1|TRBV5-1|TRBJ1-3|NA
TGCGCCAGCAGCTCCGGGACAGCTGGAAACACCATATATTTT
CASSSGTAGNTIYF
>TRBD2|TRBV7-9|TRBJ2-1|NA
TGTGCCAGCAGCCTCCGACTAGCGCTGAACTACAATGAGCAGTTCTTC
CASSLRLALNYNEQFF
>TRBD1|TRBV15|TRBJ2-7|once
TGTGCCACCAGCAGAGCGGACAGGGCGACCTACGAGCAGTACTTC
CATSRADRATYEQYF
>TRBD2|TRBV10-3|TRBJ2-3|NA
TGTGCCATCAGCCCGGGACTAGGCAGAGTAGATACGCAGTATTTT
CAISPGLGRVDTQYF
>NA|TRBV19|TRBJ2-7|NA
TGTGCCAGTAGTATTTACGACAGCTACGAGCAGTACTTC
CASSIYDSYEQYF
>TRBD1|TRBV30|TRBJ1-2|once
TGTGCCTGGAGTGCCCCGACAGGGTATAATAACTATGGCTACACCTTC
CAWSAPTGYNNYGYTF
>TRBD1|TRBV7-9|TRBJ1-2|NA
TGTGCCAGCAGATCGACAGGGGGTACTAACTATGGCTACACCTTC
CASRSTGGTNYGYTF
>TRBD1|TRBV6-1|TRBJ1-6|NA
TGTGCCAGCAGCAAACAGGGGATTAACTCACCCCTCCACTTT
CASSKQGINSPLHF
>NA|TRBV15|TRBJ2-7|NA
TGTGCCACCAGCAGAGAACGGGGGCAGAACTACGAGCAGTACTTC
CATSRERGQNYEQYF